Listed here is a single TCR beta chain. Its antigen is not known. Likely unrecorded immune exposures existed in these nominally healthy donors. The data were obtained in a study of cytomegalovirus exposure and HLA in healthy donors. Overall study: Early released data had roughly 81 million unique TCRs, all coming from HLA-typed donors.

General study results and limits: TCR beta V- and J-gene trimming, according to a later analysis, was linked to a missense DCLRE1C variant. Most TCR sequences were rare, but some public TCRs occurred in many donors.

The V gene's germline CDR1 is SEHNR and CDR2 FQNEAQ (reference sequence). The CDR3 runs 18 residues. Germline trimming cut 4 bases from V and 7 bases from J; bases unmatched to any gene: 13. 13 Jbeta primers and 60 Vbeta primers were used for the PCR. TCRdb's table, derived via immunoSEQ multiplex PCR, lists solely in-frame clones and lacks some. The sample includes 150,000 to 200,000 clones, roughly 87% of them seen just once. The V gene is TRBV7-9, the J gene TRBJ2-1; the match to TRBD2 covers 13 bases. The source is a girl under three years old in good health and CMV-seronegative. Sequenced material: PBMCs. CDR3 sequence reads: CASSSRTSGRVGGNEQFF. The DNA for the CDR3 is TGTGCCAGCAGCTCTAGGACTAGCGGGAGAGTGGGGGGAAATGAGCAGTTCTTC.